This T cell receptor beta chain was sequenced for a study of blood T cells in healthy people across ages. Primers used in a second PCR of roughly 6 to 12 cycles were a sample-barcoded 5' primer and a J-beta primer mix. From the 5' RACE reads, TCRdb called clonotypes with MiXCR, one entry per CDR3 protein. The sample shows hundreds of thousands of distinct CDR3 sequences, approximately 30% of them seen only once. Trimming removed 5 bases from V and 11 bases from J; junction bases left unmatched: 13. The CDR3 length is 14 residues. The germline gives CDR1 SSHAT, CDR2 FNYEAQ (reference sequence). Researchers report isolating at least 7 million PBMCs per sample.

This chain uses TRBV7-7 with TRBJ2-5, with TRBD1 identical over 8 bases. The sequence was obtained from a woman older than 75 in good health. The material sequenced was blood. The CDR3 DNA reads TGTGCCAGCAGCCCTCGGACAGGGTACAATGAGCAGTACTTC. It specifies CASSPRTGYNEQYF.